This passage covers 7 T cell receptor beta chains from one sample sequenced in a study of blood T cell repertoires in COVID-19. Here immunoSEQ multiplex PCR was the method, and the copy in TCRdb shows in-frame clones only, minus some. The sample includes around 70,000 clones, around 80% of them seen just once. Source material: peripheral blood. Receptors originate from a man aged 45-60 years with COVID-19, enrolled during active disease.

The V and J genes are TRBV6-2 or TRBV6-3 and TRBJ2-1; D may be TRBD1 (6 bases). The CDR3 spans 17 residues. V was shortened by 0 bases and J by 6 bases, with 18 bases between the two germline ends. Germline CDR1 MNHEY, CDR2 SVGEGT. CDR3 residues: CASSYSGRGARSNEQFF. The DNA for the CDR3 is TGTGCCAGCAGTTACTCGGGCAGGGGTGCGCGGTCCAATGAGCAGTTCTTC.

The CDR3 sequence: CASSKTLAGGRETQYF. CDR3 sequence (DNA): TGTGCCAGCAGCAAAACCCTAGCGGGAGGGAGGGAGACCCAGTACTTC. The rearrangement uses TRBV9 and TRBJ2-5; TRBD2 matches at 12 bases. Germline V gene sequence: CDR1 SGDLS, CDR2 YYNGEE. CDR3 size: 16 residues. J was trimmed by 5 bases and V by 4 bases; bases with no gene match: 9.

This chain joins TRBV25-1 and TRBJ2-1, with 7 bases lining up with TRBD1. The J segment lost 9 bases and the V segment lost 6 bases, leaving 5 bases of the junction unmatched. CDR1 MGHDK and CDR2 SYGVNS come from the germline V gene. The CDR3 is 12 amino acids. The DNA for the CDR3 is TGTGCCAGCAGCGACAGGGTTAGTGAGCAGTTCTTC. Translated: CASSDRVSEQFF.

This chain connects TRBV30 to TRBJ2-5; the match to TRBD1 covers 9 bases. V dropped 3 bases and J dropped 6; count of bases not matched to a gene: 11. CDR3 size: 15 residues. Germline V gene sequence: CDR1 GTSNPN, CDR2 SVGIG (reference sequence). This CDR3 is CAWSGPGQGIQTQYF. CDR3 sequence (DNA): TGTGCCTGGAGCGGGCCGGGACAGGGAATTCAGACCCAGTACTTC.

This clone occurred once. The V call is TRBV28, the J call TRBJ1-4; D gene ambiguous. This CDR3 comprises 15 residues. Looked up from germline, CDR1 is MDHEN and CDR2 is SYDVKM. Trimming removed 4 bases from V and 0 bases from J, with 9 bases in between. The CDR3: CASSSPRATNEKLFF. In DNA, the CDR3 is TGTGCCAGCAGTTCCCCACGGGCAACTAATGAAAAACTGTTTTTT.

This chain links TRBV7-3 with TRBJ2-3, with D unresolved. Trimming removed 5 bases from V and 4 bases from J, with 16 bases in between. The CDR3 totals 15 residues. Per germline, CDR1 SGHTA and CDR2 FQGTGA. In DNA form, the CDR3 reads TGTGCCAGCAGCCCCCACGAGCAAGTTCCAGATACGCAGTATTTT. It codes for CASSPHEQVPDTQYF.

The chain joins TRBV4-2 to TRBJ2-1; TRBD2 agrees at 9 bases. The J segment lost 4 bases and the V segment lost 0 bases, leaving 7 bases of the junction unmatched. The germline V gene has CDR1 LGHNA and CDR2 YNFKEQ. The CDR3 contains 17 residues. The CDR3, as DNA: TGTGCCAGCAGCCAAGACCAGTCTAGCGGGGTTTACAATGAGCAGTTCTTC. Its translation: CASSQDQSSGVYNEQFF.